Listed below are T cell receptor beta chains from one sample, sequenced in a study of breast tumors, draining lymph nodes, adjacent tissues. Each CDR3 protein is one row after TCRdb ran MiXCR on the multiplex PCR reads. The sample yields approximately 130,000 distinct CDR3 sequences, around 20% seen once. Specimen: axillary lymph node tissue. Source of these receptors: a female donor with breast cancer. Some clones in this sample may be carry-over from other donors' samples. Both conserved end residues are part of each CDR3. The D gene is left open where the match is weak. The size field is filled for only some rows; it gives once, few, many or a size class.

many | TRBJ1-2 | TRBD1 | TRBV7-8 | 15 | TGTGCCAGCAGCTCGACGGACAGGGGTGGATATGGCTACACCTTC | CASSSTDRGGYGYTF
few | TRBJ2-2 | - | TRBV18 | 13 | TGTGCCAGCTCACCACGGGACACCGGGGAGCTGTTTTTT | CASSPRDTGELFF
many | TRBJ1-2 | - | TRBV2 | 14 | TGTGCCAGCAATCCCCAGGGACGGGACTATGGCTACACCTTC | CASNPQGRDYGYTF
many | TRBJ2-7 | TRBD2 | TRBV4-2 | 15 | TGTGCCAGCAGCCTTGCTAGCGGGGCATTTTACGAGCAGTACTTC | CASSLASGAFYEQYF
many | TRBJ2-7 | TRBD1 | TRBV7-2 | 14 | TGTGCCAGCAGCTCAGGGACAGCCTCCTACGAGCAGTACTTC | CASSSGTASYEQYF
many | TRBJ2-7 | TRBD2 | TRBV12-3/TRBV12-4 | 16 | TGTGCCAGCAGCCAATTCGGTAGCGGGAGGGCCGGGGAGCAGTACTTC | CASSQFGSGRAGEQYF
many | TRBJ1-4 | TRBD1 | TRBV7-8 | 14 | TGTGCCAGCAGCTTCAACAGGGGAGGCGAAAAACTGTTTTTT | CASSFNRGGEKLFF
many | TRBJ2-7 | - | TRBV2 | 13 | TGTGCCAGCAGTGAATTACGGCCTGGGGTGCAGTACTTC | CASSELRPGVQYF
many | TRBJ2-3 | - | TRBV14 | 14 | TGTGCCAGCAGCCACGTAGGGGGCACAGATACGCAGTATTTT | CASSHVGGTDTQYF
many | TRBJ1-2 | - | TRBV19 | 14 | TGTGCCAGTAGTATAAGCGGTCTGAACTATGGCTACACCTTC | CASSISGLNYGYTF
many | TRBJ1-2 | TRBD1 | TRBV9 | 15 | TGTGCCAGCAGCGTAGATTCAGGGGGCGGACGTGGCTACACCTTC | CASSVDSGGGRGYTF
many | TRBJ2-2 | - | TRBV12-3/TRBV12-4 | 13 | TGTGCCAGCAGTTTTCTGGTCACCGGGGAGCTGTTTTTT | CASSFLVTGELFF
- | TRBJ1-5 | TRBD1 | TRBV28 | 15 | TGTGCCAGCAAACACAGGGGGCAACGGAGTCAGCCCCAGCATTTT | CASKHRGQRSQPQHF
few | TRBJ2-7 | - | TRBV28 | 13 | TGTGCCAGCAGCCAGGGTTATAACTACGAGCAGTACTTC | CASSQGYNYEQYF
many | TRBJ2-3 | - | TRBV6-6 | 13 | TGTGCCAGCACTGTAGGGAGCACAGATACGCAGTATTTT | CASTVGSTDTQYF
many | TRBJ1-6 | TRBD1 | TRBV14 | 14 | TGTGCCAGCAGCCGGGACAGGGGGCTTTCACCCCTCCACTTT | CASSRDRGLSPLHF
many | TRBJ2-7 | - | TRBV4-2 | 14 | TGTGCCAGCAGCTTCGGAGTAGATGCCTACGAGCAGTACTTC | CASSFGVDAYEQYF
many | TRBJ2-1 | - | TRBV12-5 | 13 | TGTGCTAGTGGTTTCAGCAGGGTAAATGAGCAGTTCTTC | CASGFSRVNEQFF
- | TRBJ2-2 | - | TRBV3-2 | 18 | TGTGCCAGCAGCCCCGACCTAGCGGGAGAGCGGAACACCGGGGAGCTGTTTTTT | CASSPDLAGERNTGELFF
- | TRBJ2-2 | - | TRBV3-1 | 14 | TGTGCCAGCAGCCAGACTAAGTCTATCGGGGAGCTGTTTTTT | CASSQTKSIGELFF
- | TRBJ2-4 | TRBD1 | TRBV4-1 | 15 | TGCGCCAGCAGCCAAGTCGACAGGGACGAAAACATTCAGTACTTC | CASSQVDRDENIQYF
- | TRBJ1-3 | - | TRBV2 | 12 | TGTGCCAGCTGCCTCTCTGGAAACACCATATATTTT | CASCLSGNTIYF
many | TRBJ2-5 | - | TRBV29-1 | 15 | TGCAGCGTTGAAAAAGAGACTACCTTCCAAGAGACCCAGTACTTC | CSVEKETTFQETQYF
many | TRBJ1-4 | - | TRBV12-3/TRBV12-4 | 14 | TGTGCCAGCAGTTTAGGGGCAGGGAATGAAAAACTGTTTTTT | CASSLGAGNEKLFF
- | TRBJ2-3 | - | TRBV9 | 15 | TGTGCCAGCAGCGTAGTGGGCCAGGAGGCAGATACGCGGTATTTT | CASSVVGQEADTRYF
many | TRBJ2-1 | - | TRBV4-3 | 17 | TGCGCCAGCAGCCAAGAGGGGCGAGATCCCTCCTACAATGAGCAGTTCTTC | CASSQEGRDPSYNEQFF
many | TRBJ2-7 | TRBD1 | TRBV20-1 | 13 | TGCAGTGCTGGCCGGGACAGCTCCTACGAGCAGTACTTC | CSAGRDSSYEQYF
- | TRBJ2-1 | - | TRBV3-1 | 12 | TGTGCCAGCAGCCAATGGGGCGAGGAGCAGTTCTTC | CASSQWGEEQFF